These T cell receptor beta chains were read from a single sample in a study of early T cells in non-severe SARS-CoV-2 infection. Via MiXCR, TCRdb re-called the 5' RACE reads, giving one row per CDR3 protein. The table shows roughly 53,000 distinct CDR3 sequences, with about 10% occurring only once. The sequenced sample consisted of whole blood. The receptors stem from an adult who was a healthcare worker with PCR-confirmed SARS-CoV-2 infection or an uninfected control (not recorded which). Both conserved end residues are part of each CDR3. A D gene is named only where the DNA matches it firmly. The size of a clone is reported for some rows only, either as once, few or many, or as a class for expanded clones.

d_call	j_call	v_call	clone_size	cdr3_nt	cdr3_aa
TRBD1	TRBJ1-5	TRBV7-9	NA	TGTGCCAGCAGCCCGGGGACAGGGGGCAATCAGCCCCAGCATTTT	CASSPGTGGNQPQHF
TRBD1	TRBJ1-5	TRBV18	many	TGTGCCAGCTCAGTGGACAGGGGGCATCAGCCCCAGCATTTT	CASSVDRGHQPQHF
TRBD2	TRBJ2-7	TRBV7-9	few	TGTGCCAGCAGCGTGGGACTAAAGATCTACGAGCAGTACTTC	CASSVGLKIYEQYF
NA	TRBJ2-3	TRBV7-2	many	TGTGCCAGCACCCTAGCCCTCGGAGGGAAGTCAGATACGCAGTATTTT	CASTLALGGKSDTQYF
TRBD1	TRBJ1-1	TRBV11-2	few	TGTGCCAGCAGCCAAAGGACAGGAAGAAACACTGAAGCTTTCTTT	CASSQRTGRNTEAFF
NA	TRBJ1-6	TRBV5-1	once	TGCGCCAGCAGAGGACCCCTAAATAATTCACCCCTCCACTTT	CASRGPLNNSPLHF
TRBD1	TRBJ2-7	TRBV12-3/TRBV12-4	many	TGTGCCAGCAGTTCCCCGACAGGGGCCCCTTACGAGCAGTACTTC	CASSSPTGAPYEQYF
TRBD2	TRBJ2-1	TRBV20-1	many	TGCAGTGCTCCCAACCTAGCGGGGTCCTACAATGAGCAGTTCTTC	CSAPNLAGSYNEQFF
NA	TRBJ1-1	TRBV21-1	NA	TGTGCCAGCAGCAAAGATGACATAGGGGGGCGGATGAACACTGAAGCTTTCTTT	CASSKDDIGGRMNTEAFF
NA	TRBJ2-7	TRBV14	many	TGTGCCAGCAGCCAAGACCTTCTACGGCAGTACTTC	CASSQDLLRQYF
NA	TRBJ2-3	TRBV6-6	many	TGTGCCAGCAGTTATGACTCCCTATCCCGACCTAGCACAGATACGCAGTATTTT	CASSYDSLSRPSTDTQYF
NA	TRBJ2-2	TRBV7-9	few	TGTGCCAGCAGCTTAGGACTCACCACCGGGGAGCTGTTTTTT	CASSLGLTTGELFF
NA	TRBJ1-5	TRBV7-9	few	TGTGCCAGCAGCTTAGAGGGGACTCCCAATCAGCCCCAGCATTTT	CASSLEGTPNQPQHF
NA	TRBJ2-5	TRBV13	NA	TGTGCCAGCAGCTTAAATCCTTTCCCGGAGACCCAGTACTTC	CASSLNPFPETQYF
NA	TRBJ2-7	TRBV7-9	NA	TGTGCCAGCAGCTTAGAACAGTCCCCCTACGAGCAGTACTTC	CASSLEQSPYEQYF
NA	TRBJ2-1	TRBV6-4	NA	TGTGCCAGCAGTGACGGGGTTAAAGGAGCGGATGAGCAGTTCTTC	CASSDGVKGADEQFF
TRBD2	TRBJ2-1	TRBV7-9	few	TGTGCCAGCAGCTCCGTCGGGGGGAGAACCTACAATGAGCAGTTCTTC	CASSSVGGRTYNEQFF
NA	TRBJ2-1	TRBV28	few	TGTGCCAGCAGTTTAGGGGAAGAGGGGCAGTTCTTC	CASSLGEEGQFF
NA	TRBJ1-6	TRBV27	NA	TGTGCCAGCAGGATCCGGGACACCAATTCACCCCTCCACTTT	CASRIRDTNSPLHF
NA	TRBJ1-6	TRBV4-2	many	TGTGCCAGCAGCCTTCGCGGGGCAGGGTCTACGACTTCACCCCTCCACTTT	CASSLRGAGSTTSPLHF
TRBD1	TRBJ1-6	TRBV11-2	NA	TGTGCCAGCAGCTTAAGTGGACAGGCTAACTCACCCCTCCACTTT	CASSLSGQANSPLHF
NA	TRBJ2-4	TRBV7-2	many	TGTGCCAGCAGCTTCGCGAGGGCGGACATTCAGTACTTC	CASSFARADIQYF
NA	TRBJ1-2	TRBV12-3/TRBV12-4	many	TGTGCCAGCAGTGGTCAGAACTATGGCTACACCTTC	CASSGQNYGYTF
NA	TRBJ1-5	TRBV11-2	many	TGTGCCAGCTCCGGTGCAGGCAATCAGCCCCAGCATTTT	CASSGAGNQPQHF
NA	TRBJ2-3	TRBV3-1	NA	TGTGCCACCAAAGACGGGTACACAGATACGCAGTATTTT	CATKDGYTDTQYF
NA	TRBJ1-5	TRBV6-2/TRBV6-3	NA	TGTGCCAGCAGTGACCCCCGCATTAGCAATCAGCCCCAGCATTTT	CASSDPRISNQPQHF
NA	TRBJ1-3	TRBV5-1	NA	TGCGCCTGCAGCAAGACAGTCTCTGGAAACACCATATATTTT	CACSKTVSGNTIYF
TRBD1	TRBJ1-2	TRBV19	many	TGTGCCAGTAGGCAGGGGGAATATCCTAACTATGGCTACACCTTC	CASRQGEYPNYGYTF
NA	TRBJ1-1	TRBV6-2/TRBV6-3	few	TGTGCCAGCAGTTACAACTCTTTGGGGGTGAACACTGAAGCTTTCTTT	CASSYNSLGVNTEAFF
TRBD2	TRBJ2-1	TRBV7-8	many	TGTGCCAGCAGTCTCGGACTAGGAGGGACCTACAATGAGCAGTTCTTC	CASSLGLGGTYNEQFF
TRBD2	TRBJ2-1	TRBV3-1	few	TGTGCCAGCAGCCATGGGACTAGCGGGAGCTCCTACAATGAGCAGTTCTTC	CASSHGTSGSSYNEQFF
NA	TRBJ2-1	TRBV4-3	many	TGCGCCAGCAGCCCCCAGGGCGCGAGCTCCTACAATGAGCAGTTCTTC	CASSPQGASSYNEQFF
NA	TRBJ2-3	TRBV23-1	many	TGCGCCAGCAGTCAATCCTGGGGCCTGAATTTT	CASSQSWGLNF
NA	TRBJ1-1	TRBV30	few	TGTGCTTCGGGACGCCGGAACACTGAAGCTTTCTTT	CASGRRNTEAFF
TRBD2	TRBJ2-7	TRBV29-1	many	TGCGGAGCCGGGACTAGCGGTTACGAGCAGTACTTC	CGAGTSGYEQYF
TRBD2	TRBJ2-4	TRBV20-1	many	TGCAGTGCCAATGGGGCTAGCGGGTCAAACATTCAGTACTTC	CSANGASGSNIQYF
NA	TRBJ2-7	TRBV6-5	many	TGTGCCAGCAGTCCATTTTGCGAGCAGTACTTC	CASSPFCEQYF
TRBD2	TRBJ2-1	TRBV9	many	TGTGCCAGCAGCGAGCTAGCGGGGATGAACCATGAGCAGTTCTTC	CASSELAGMNHEQFF